The 15 T cell receptor beta chains below come from one sample, sequenced in a study of identical twins. MiXCR, run by TCRdb on the 5' RACE reads, gives a single entry per CDR3 protein. The sample contains approximately 500,000 distinct CDR3 sequences, over 12% of which appear only once. This sample also appeared in a second study, on yellow fever vaccine responses in identical twins.

The source material was CD4+ T cells sorted from blood. All receptors come from a woman aged 18-30 years in good health.

The rearrangement links TRBV14 to TRBJ2-1; D is tentatively TRBD1 or TRBD2 (5 bases each). This CDR3 contains 13 residues. The ends were cut back, 1 base at V and 8 bases at J, with 9 bases in the middle. Germline lookup yields CDR1 SGHDN and CDR2 FVKESK. As DNA, the CDR3 is TGTGCCAGCAGCCAAGGCGTGGGGGATGAGCAGTTCTTC. Its translation is CASSQGVGDEQFF.

This rearrangement joins TRBV28 to TRBJ2-7; D unresolved. V gave up 6 bases and J gave up 2 bases, with 8 bases separating them. Germline V gene lookup returns CDR1 MDHEN and CDR2 SYDVKM. The CDR3 is 12 amino acids. CDR3 sequence reads: CASSLFPYEQYF. Here the CDR3 DNA reads TGTGCCAGCAGCTTGTTTCCCTACGAGCAGTACTTC.

V usage is TRBV11-2 and J usage is TRBJ2-7; 7 nucleotides match TRBD1. Per germline, CDR1 SGHAT and CDR2 FQNNGV. This CDR3 region has 15 residues. V shed 5 bases and J 0 bases; nucleotides not matched to a gene: 7. In DNA form, the CDR3 reads TGTGCCAGCAGCGCTGGACAGGCTCTCTCCTACGAGCAGTACGTC. It is translated as CASSAGQALSYEQYV.

This clonotype was found a few times. The chain couples TRBV10-3 to TRBJ1-2; 7 bases align to TRBD1. Germline CDR1 reads ENHRY; CDR2 reads SYGVKD. There are 17 residues in the CDR3. Trimming at V came to 4 bases and at J to 6 bases, leaving 17 bases not matched to a gene. CDR3 region: CAISGIGTAQAPNGYTF. In nucleotides, the CDR3 is TGTGCCATCAGTGGTATCGGGACAGCCCAAGCCCCTAATGGCTACACCTTC.

This sequence joins TRBV12-3 or TRBV12-4 and TRBJ2-1; 13 nucleotides agree with TRBD2. CDR3 size: 15 residues. V dropped 6 bases and J dropped 8; count of bases not matched to a gene: 7. The CDR3 DNA follows: TGTGCCAGCAGGACCGGGACTAGCGGGACCTATGAGCAGTTCTTC. Its protein is CASRTGTSGTYEQFF.

In this sample, this clonotype turned up a few times. This chain uses TRBV24-1 with TRBJ2-1; D perhaps matches TRBD2 (5 bases). Germline CDR1 reads KGHDR; CDR2 reads SFDVKD. The V and J ends lost 5 bases and 1 base respectively, with 11 bases between them. This CDR3 region has 15 residues. The CDR3 here is CATSGVGGSYNEQFF. As DNA, the CDR3 is TGTGCCACCAGTGGCGTTGGCGGGTCCTACAATGAGCAGTTCTTC.

This clonotype was found a few times. The gene calls are TRBV12-3 or TRBV12-4 and TRBJ1-4; TRBD1 matches 9 bases. Trimming cost V 2 bases and J 7 bases; bases outside gene matches: 2. CDR3 length equals 14 residues. The CDR3 here is CASSLRDRAEKLFF. The CDR3 DNA reads TGTGCCAGCAGTTTAAGGGACAGGGCTGAAAAACTGTTTTTT.

This clonotype appeared a few times. The chain couples TRBV6-5 to TRBJ2-7, with TRBD2 as a possible D gene (6 bases). The germline V and J ends were trimmed by 4 bases and 3 bases, with 22 bases remaining between them. Germline CDR1 reads MNHEY; CDR2 reads SVGAGI. The CDR3 spans 17 residues. The CDR3 nucleotides read TGTGCCAGCAGTTGGCGGGGTTCACGGGCCAGCAACTACGAGCAGTACGTC. It codes for CASSWRGSRASNYEQYV.

The V and J genes are TRBV28 and TRBJ2-7, with D possibly matching TRBD1 (6 bases). This CDR3 has 18 amino acids. Trimming cost V 5 bases and J 4 bases, with 27 bases left between them. From germline, CDR1 is MDHEN and CDR2 SYDVKM. Written as DNA, the CDR3 is TGTGCCAGCAGTCAAAATTCCCGACGACAGGCGGCATTTTACGAGCAGTACTTC. Translated: CASSQNSRRQAAFYEQYF.

This clonotype was counted many times. The chain uses TRBV6-5 and TRBJ2-2; D ambiguous. V lost 2 bases and J 6 bases, leaving 7 bases between the germline ends. The CDR3 has 13 residues. Germline values: CDR1 MNHEY, CDR2 SVGAGI. The CDR3 nucleotides read TGTGCCAGCAGTTACCAGCTCGCCGGGGAGCTGTTTTTT. Translation: CASSYQLAGELFF.

J is TRBJ1-1 and V is TRBV20-1; D unclear. CDR1 is DFQATT and CDR2 is SNEGSKA in the germline V gene (reference sequence). Trimming left V 5 bases short and J 3 bases short, with 7 bases between. This CDR3 has 11 residues. CDR3 nucleotide sequence: TGCAGTGCTCACCTTGACACTGAAGCTTTCTTT. Residues: CSAHLDTEAFF.

J is TRBJ1-1 and V is TRBV12-3 or TRBV12-4; D may be TRBD1 (6 bases). V was pared by 3 bases and J by 1 base, with 18 bases between. The CDR3 sequence is 17 residues long. The CDR3 here is CASSFFPGRGRNTEAFF. The CDR3 DNA sequence: TGTGCCAGCAGTTTCTTCCCGGGCAGGGGAAGGAACACTGAAGCTTTCTTT.

This clonotype has only a few counts. This sequence joins TRBV7-9 and TRBJ2-7, with D possibly being TRBD2 (6 bases). Trimming left V 4 bases short and J 4 bases short, with 17 bases between. The CDR3 sequence is 15 residues long. CDR1 is SEHNR and CDR2 is FQNEAQ in the germline V gene (reference sequence). The CDR3 sequence: CASSSRAGRRYEQYF. For the CDR3, the DNA is TGTGCCAGCAGCTCACGGGCGGGGAGAAGATACGAGCAGTACTTC.

This clonotype has at least ten counts. This rearrangement joins TRBV10-3 to TRBJ2-1; TRBD2 aligns across 7 bases. The V gene's germline CDR1 is ENHRY and CDR2 SYGVKD. The CDR3 contains 17 residues. The V gene end was trimmed by 0 bases and the J gene end by 4 bases; junction bases not matched to a gene: 9. The CDR3 here is CAISESTGGRAYNEQFF. Written as DNA, the CDR3 is TGTGCCATCAGTGAGTCCACGGGCGGGAGAGCATACAATGAGCAGTTCTTC.

The chain employs TRBV7-3 and TRBJ2-1; D ambiguous. Trimming stripped 6 bases from V and 9 bases from J, with 12 bases between. The CDR3 loop spans 12 amino acids. Germline V gene sequence: CDR1 SGHTA, CDR2 FQGTGA. CDR3 region: CASSYAVGEQFF. The CDR3 DNA is TGTGCCAGCAGTTACGCAGTTGGTGAGCAGTTCTTC.